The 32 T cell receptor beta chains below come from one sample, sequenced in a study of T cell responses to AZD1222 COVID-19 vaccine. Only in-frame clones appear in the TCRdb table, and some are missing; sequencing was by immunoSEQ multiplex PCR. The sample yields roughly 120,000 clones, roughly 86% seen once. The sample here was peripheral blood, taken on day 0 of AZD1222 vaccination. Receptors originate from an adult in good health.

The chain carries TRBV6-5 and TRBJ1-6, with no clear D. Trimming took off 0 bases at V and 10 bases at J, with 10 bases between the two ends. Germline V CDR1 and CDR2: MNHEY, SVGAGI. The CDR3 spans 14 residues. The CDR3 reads CASSYSWGGSPLHF. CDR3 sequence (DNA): TGTGCCAGCAGTTACTCTTGGGGAGGATCACCCCTCCACTTT.

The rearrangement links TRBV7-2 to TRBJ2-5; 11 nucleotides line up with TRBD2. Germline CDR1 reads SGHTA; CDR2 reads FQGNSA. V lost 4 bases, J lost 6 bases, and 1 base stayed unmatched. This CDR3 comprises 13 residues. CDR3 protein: CASSSSGGKTQYF. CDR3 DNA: TGTGCCAGCAGCTCTAGCGGGGGGAAGACCCAGTACTTC. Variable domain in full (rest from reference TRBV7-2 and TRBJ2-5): GAGVSQSPSNKVTEKGKDVELRCDPISGHTALYWYRQSLGQGLEFLIYFQGNSAPDKSGLPSDRFSAERTGGSVSTLTIQRTQQEDSAVYLCASSSSGGKTQYFGPGTRLLVL.

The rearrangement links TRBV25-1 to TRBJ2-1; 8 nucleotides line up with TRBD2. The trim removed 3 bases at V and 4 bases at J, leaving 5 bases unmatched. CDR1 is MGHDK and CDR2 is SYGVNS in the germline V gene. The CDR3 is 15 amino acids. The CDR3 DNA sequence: TGTGCCAGCAGTGACCCCGGCGGGGGGTACAATGAGCAGTTCTTC. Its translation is CASSDPGGGYNEQFF.

The CDR3 protein is CASSPSLDTANTGELFF. Written as DNA, the CDR3 is TGTGCCAGCAGCCCCTCCCTCGACACCGCAAACACCGGGGAGCTGTTTTTT. The V and J genes are TRBV7-2 and TRBJ2-2; D gene ambiguous. Germline CDR1 reads SGHTA; CDR2 reads FQGNSA. The V end was cut by 5 bases, the J end by 2 bases, with 18 bases between. The CDR3 covers 17 residues.

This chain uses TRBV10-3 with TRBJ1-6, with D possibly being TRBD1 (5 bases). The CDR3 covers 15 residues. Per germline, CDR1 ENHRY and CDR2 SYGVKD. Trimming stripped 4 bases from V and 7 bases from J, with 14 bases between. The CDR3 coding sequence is TGTGCCATCAGTGGGGTGGGGCCGAAAAATTCACCCCTCCACTTT. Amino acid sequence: CAISGVGPKNSPLHF.

CDR3 sequence reads: CASGTGGYNEQFF. The CDR3, as DNA: TGTGCCAGCGGTACGGGAGGCTACAATGAGCAGTTCTTC. The V call is TRBV11-3, the J call TRBJ2-1, with 7 nucleotides matching TRBD2. The junction had 4 bases not matched to a gene; V was cut back by 8 bases and J by 3 bases. Germline V CDR1 and CDR2: SGHNT, YENEEA. This CDR3 has 13 amino acids.

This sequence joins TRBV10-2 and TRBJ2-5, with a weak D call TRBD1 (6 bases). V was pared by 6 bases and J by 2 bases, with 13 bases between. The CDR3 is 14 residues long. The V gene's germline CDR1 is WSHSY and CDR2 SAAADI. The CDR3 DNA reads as TGCGCCAGCAGCCGAGGACAGACACAAGAGACCCAGTACTTC. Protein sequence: CASSRGQTQETQYF.

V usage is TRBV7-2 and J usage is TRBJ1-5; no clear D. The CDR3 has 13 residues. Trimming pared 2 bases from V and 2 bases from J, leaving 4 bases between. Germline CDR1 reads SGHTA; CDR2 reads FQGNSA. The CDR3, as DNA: TGTGCCAGCAGCTTACCCGGCAATCAGCCCCAGCATTTT. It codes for CASSLPGNQPQHF.

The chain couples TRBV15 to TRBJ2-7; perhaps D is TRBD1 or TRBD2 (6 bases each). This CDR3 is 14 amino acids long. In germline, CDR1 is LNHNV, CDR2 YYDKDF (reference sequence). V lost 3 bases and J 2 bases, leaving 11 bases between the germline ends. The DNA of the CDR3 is TGTGCCACCAGCAGTGGGGGGCGTCCCTACGAGCAGTACTTC. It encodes CATSSGGRPYEQYF.

The CDR3 loop reads CASSQRPQGNQPQHF. The CDR3 nucleotides read TGTGCCAGCAGCCAACGACCTCAGGGGAATCAGCCCCAGCATTTT. V gene TRBV4-2 combines with J gene TRBJ1-5; D might be TRBD1 (6 bases). The germline gives CDR1 LGHNA, CDR2 YNFKEQ. Between the trimmed V and J ends, which lost 2 bases and 4 bases, there was a span of 12 bases. The CDR3 length is 15 residues.

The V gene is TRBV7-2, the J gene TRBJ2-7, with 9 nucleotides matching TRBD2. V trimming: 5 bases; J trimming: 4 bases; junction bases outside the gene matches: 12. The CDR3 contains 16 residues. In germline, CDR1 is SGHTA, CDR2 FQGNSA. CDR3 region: CASSPRVAGGPYEQYF. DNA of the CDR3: TGTGCCAGCAGCCCCCGGGTTGCGGGGGGGCCTTACGAGCAGTACTTC.

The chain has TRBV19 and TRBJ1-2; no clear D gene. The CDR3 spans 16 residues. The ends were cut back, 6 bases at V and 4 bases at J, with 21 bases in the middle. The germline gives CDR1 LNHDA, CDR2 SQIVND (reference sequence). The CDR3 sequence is CASSDRPRPDSYGYTF. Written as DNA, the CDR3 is TGTGCCAGTAGCGATCGGCCCCGGCCGGACTCCTATGGCTACACCTTC.

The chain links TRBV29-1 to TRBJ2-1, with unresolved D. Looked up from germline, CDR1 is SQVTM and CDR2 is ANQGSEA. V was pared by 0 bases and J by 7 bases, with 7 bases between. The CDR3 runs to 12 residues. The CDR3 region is CSVEDWGNEQFF. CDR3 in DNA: TGCAGCGTTGAAGATTGGGGTAATGAGCAGTTCTTC.

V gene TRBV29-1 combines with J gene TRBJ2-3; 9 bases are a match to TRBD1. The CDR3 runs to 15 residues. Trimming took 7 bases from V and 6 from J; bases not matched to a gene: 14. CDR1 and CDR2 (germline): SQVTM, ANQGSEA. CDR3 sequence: CSALRGTGLVDTQYF. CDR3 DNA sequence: TGCAGCGCCCTCCGCGGGACAGGGTTGGTGGATACGCAGTATTTT.

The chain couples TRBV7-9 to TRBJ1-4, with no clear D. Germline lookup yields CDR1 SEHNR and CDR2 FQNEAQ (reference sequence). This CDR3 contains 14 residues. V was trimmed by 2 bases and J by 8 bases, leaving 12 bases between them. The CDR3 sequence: CASSLSAQGEKLFF. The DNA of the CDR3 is TGTGCCAGCAGCTTATCGGCTCAAGGAGAAAAACTGTTTTTT.

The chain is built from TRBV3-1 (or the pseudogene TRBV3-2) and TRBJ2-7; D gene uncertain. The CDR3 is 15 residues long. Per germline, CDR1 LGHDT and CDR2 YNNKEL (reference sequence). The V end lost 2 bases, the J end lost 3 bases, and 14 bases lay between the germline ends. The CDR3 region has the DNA TGTGCCAGCAGCCAAATGCCCGAAAAGAGCTACGAGCAGTACTTC. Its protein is CASSQMPEKSYEQYF.

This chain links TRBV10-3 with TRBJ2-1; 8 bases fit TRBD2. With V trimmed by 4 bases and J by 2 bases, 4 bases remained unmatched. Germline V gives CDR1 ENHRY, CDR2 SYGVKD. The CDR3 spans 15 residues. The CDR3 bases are TGTGCCATCAGTGCGGGGGGGAGTGCCTACAATGAGCAGTTCTTC. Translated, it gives CAISAGGSAYNEQFF.

For the CDR3, the DNA is TGTGCCAGCAGGGACAGGGGGGAGGCACCCCTCCACTTT. Encoded protein: CASRDRGEAPLHF. V gene TRBV2 combines with J gene TRBJ1-6, with 10 nucleotides matching TRBD1. This CDR3 is built from 13 residues. Trimming removed 6 bases from V and 11 bases from J; junction bases left unmatched: 4. The germline V gene has CDR1 SNHLY and CDR2 FYNNEI.

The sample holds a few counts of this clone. CDR3 bases: TGTGCCAGTACGTCTAGCAATCAGCCCCAGCATTTT. This translates into CASTSSNQPQHF. The rearrangement links TRBV19 to TRBJ1-5; D unclear. Per the germline V gene, CDR1 is LNHDA and CDR2 is SQIVND (reference sequence). CDR3 length: 12 residues. Trimming removed 7 bases at V and 0 bases at J, with 4 bases between.

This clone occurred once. CDR3 amino acids: CASSYELSTDTQYF. CDR3 DNA: TGTGCCAGCAGCTACGAACTTAGCACAGATACGCAGTATTTT. The chain combines TRBV6-4 with TRBJ2-3; the D is unclear. Germline values: CDR1 MRHNA, CDR2 SNTAGT. Trimming took off 6 bases at V and 0 bases at J, with 10 bases between the two ends. This CDR3 has 14 residues.

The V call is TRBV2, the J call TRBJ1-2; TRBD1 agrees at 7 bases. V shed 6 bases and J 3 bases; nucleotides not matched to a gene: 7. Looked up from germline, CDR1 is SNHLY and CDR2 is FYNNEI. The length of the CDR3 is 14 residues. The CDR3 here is CASRGDSLDYGYTF. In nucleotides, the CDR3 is TGTGCCAGCAGGGGGGACAGCTTGGACTATGGCTACACCTTC.

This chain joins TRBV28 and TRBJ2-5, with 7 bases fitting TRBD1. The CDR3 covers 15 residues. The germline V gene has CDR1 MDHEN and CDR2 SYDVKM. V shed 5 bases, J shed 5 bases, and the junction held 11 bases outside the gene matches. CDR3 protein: CASSKTGEGVETQYF. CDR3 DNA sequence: TGTGCCAGCAGTAAAACAGGGGAAGGTGTGGAGACCCAGTACTTC.

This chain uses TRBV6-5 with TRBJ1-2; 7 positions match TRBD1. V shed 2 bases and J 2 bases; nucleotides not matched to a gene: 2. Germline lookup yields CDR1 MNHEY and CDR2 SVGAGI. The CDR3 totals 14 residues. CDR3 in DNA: TGTGCCAGCAGTTACCAGGGACAGAACTATGGCTACACCTTC. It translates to CASSYQGQNYGYTF.

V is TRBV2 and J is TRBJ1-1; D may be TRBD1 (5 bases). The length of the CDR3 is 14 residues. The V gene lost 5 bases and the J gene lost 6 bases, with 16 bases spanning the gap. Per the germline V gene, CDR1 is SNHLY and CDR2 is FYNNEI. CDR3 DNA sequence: TGTGCCAGCAGTAAAGGGGTCGGGACCCCTGAAGCTTTCTTT. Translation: CASSKGVGTPEAFF.

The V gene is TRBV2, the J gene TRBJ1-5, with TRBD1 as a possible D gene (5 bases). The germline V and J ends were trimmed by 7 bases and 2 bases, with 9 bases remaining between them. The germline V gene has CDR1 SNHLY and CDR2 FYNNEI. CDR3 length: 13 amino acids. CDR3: CASKGVRNQPQHF. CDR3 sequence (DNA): TGTGCCAGCAAAGGGGTGCGCAATCAGCCCCAGCATTTT.

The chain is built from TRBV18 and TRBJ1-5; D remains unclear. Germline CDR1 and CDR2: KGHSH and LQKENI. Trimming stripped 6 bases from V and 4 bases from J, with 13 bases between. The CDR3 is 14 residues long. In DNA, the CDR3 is TGTGCCAGCTCCCCTGAATCGGCGAATCAGCCCCAGCATTTT. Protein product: CASSPESANQPQHF.

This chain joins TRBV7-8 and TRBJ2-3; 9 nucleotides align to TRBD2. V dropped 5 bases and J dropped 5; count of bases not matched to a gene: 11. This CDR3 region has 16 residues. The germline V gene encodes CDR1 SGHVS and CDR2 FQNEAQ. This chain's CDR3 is CASSPPGAGGLDTQYF. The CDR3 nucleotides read TGTGCCAGCAGCCCCCCAGGGGCGGGAGGGTTAGATACGCAGTATTTT.

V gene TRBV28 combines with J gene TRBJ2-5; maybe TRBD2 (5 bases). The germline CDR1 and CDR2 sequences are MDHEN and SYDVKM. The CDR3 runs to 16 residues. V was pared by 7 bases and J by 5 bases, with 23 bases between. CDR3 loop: CASTGWAGLIGETQYF. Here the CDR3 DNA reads TGTGCCAGCACGGGGTGGGCAGGCCTCATTGGGGAGACCCAGTACTTC. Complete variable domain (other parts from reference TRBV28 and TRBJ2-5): DVKVTQSSRYLVKRTGEKVFLECVQDMDHENMFWYRQDPGLGLRLIYFSYDVKMKEKGDIPEGYSVSREKKERFSLILESASTNQTSMYLCASTGWAGLIGETQYFGPGTRLLVL.

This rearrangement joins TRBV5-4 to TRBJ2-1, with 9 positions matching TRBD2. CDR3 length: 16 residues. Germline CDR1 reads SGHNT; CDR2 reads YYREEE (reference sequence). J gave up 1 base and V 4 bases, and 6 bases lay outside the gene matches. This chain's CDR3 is CASSTGTSRSYNEQFF. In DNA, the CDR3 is TGTGCCAGCAGCACTGGGACTAGCAGGTCCTACAATGAGCAGTTCTTC.

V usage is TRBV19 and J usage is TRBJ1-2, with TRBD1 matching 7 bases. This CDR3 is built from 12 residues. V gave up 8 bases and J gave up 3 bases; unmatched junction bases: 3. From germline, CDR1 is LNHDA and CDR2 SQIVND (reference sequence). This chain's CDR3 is CASWTGYYGYTF. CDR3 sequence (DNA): TGTGCCAGTTGGACAGGATACTATGGCTACACCTTC.

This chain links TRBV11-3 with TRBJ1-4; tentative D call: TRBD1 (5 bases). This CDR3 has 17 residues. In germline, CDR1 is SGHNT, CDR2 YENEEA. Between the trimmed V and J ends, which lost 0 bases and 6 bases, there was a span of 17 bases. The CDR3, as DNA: TGTGCCAGCAGCTTAGAGGGTCCAGGGCGAGAGGATGAAAAACTGTTTTTT. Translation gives CASSLEGPGREDEKLFF.

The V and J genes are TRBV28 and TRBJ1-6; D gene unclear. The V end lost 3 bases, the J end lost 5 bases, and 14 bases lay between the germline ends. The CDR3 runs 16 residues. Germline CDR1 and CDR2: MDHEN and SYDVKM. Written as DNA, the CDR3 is TGTGCCAGCAGTTTTTCCTTGGCGGTCCATAATTCACCCCTCCACTTT. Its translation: CASSFSLAVHNSPLHF.